This T cell receptor (beta chain) was captured by sequencing in a study of blood T cell repertoires in COVID-19. Study-wide context: COVID-19 samples from acute and convalescent phases originated in the United States, Italy and Spain. T cells, B-cell-depleted T cells, or PBMCs supplied cDNA or gDNA.

Original handling: Nucleated cell number was recorded as an estimate derived from reference gene primer amplification. Measured with immunoSEQ multiplex PCR; TCRdb has only the in-frame clones, and not every one. That table is the source of V, J and clone size, and D and trimming were worked out from the DNA. Among tens of thousands of clones listed, roughly 90% were seen once. V lost 6 bases, J lost 6 bases, and 16 bases lay in between. Germline CDR1 SGHVS, CDR2 FQNEAQ. This CDR3 spans 14 amino acids. This clone was counted between two and nine times. This TCR was recovered from a human donor in a cohort sampled during active COVID-19. The chain recombines TRBV7-8 with TRBJ2-3; tentative D call: TRBD1 (5 bases). The sequenced material came from peripheral blood. In DNA, the CDR3 is TGTGCCAGCAGACTTCGGACACCCGCCGATACGCAGTATTTT. Amino acids: CASRLRTPADTQYF.